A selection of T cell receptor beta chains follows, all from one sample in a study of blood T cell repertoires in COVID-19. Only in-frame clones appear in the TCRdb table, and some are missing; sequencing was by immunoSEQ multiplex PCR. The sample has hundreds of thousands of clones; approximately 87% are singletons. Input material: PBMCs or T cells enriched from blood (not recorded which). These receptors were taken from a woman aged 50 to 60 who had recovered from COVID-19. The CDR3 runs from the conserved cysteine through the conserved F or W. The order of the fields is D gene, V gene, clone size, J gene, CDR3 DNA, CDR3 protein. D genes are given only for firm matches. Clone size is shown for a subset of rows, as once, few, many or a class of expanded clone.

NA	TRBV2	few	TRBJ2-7	TGTGCCACCGAGGGGGGGAAATACGAGCAGTACTTC	CATEGGKYEQYF
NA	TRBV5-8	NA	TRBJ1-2	TGTGCCAGCAGCCTAACACAGGGCTACACCTTC	CASSLTQGYTF
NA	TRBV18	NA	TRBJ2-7	TGTGCCAGCTCTTTCCAGGCGACAGTAGCCTACGAGCAGTACTTC	CASSFQATVAYEQYF
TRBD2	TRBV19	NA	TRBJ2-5	TGTGCCAGTAGTTCTTCGGGTGGCGGGGGACGGACCCAGTACTTC	CASSSSGGGGRTQYF
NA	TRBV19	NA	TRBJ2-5	TGTGCCAGTAGTATCGCGGAGACCCAGTACTTC	CASSIAETQYF
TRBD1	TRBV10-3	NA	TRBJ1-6	TGTGCCATCAGTGCCGGACAGGGGGCGCGGGGAATTTCACCCCTCCACTTT	CAISAGQGARGISPLHF
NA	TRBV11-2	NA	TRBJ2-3	TGTGCCAGCAGCCTACGGACTAGCACAGATACGCAGTATTTT	CASSLRTSTDTQYF
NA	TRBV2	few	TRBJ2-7	TGTGCCAGCTCCCCCGGGAGCTCCTACGAGCAGTACTTC	CASSPGSSYEQYF
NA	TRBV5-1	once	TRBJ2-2	TGCGCCAGCAGCTTGCAACAGGCGAGGAACACCGGGGAGCTGTTTTTT	CASSLQQARNTGELFF
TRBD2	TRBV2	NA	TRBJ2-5	TGTGCCAGCAGCTCCGACTGGACTAGCGGGGCCATAGAGACCCAGTACTTC	CASSSDWTSGAIETQYF
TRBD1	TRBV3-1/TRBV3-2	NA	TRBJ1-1	TGTGCCAGCAGCCGGTCTGACAGGGGGCACGAAGCTTTCTTT	CASSRSDRGHEAFF
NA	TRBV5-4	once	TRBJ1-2	TGTGCCAGCAGCCAAACAGGGAACCATGGCTACACCTTC	CASSQTGNHGYTF
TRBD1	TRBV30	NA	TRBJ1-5	TGTGCCTGGAGTGCCGTGAACAGGGGAAATCAGCCCCAGCATTTT	CAWSAVNRGNQPQHF
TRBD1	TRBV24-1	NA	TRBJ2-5	TGTGCCACGAGCAGGGGGCCAGGAGAGACCCAGTACTTC	CATSRGPGETQYF
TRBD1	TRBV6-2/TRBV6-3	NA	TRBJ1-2	TGTGCCAGCAGCTATTCCCCCGGGACAGGGTTCTATGGCTACACCTTC	CASSYSPGTGFYGYTF